This TCR beta chain was identified in a study of blood T cells in healthy people across ages. Study results and caveats: Bulk PBMC profiling left naive and antigen-experienced comparisons inconclusive. Higher naive T cell percentage went strongly together with higher TCR beta diversity.

The CDR3 totals 14 residues. Trimming took 5 bases from V and 5 from J; bases not matched to a gene: 9. The germline gives CDR1 DFQATT, CDR2 SNEGSKA (reference sequence). This clonotype was counted a few times. The antigen is undetermined. Primers used in a second PCR of roughly 6 to 11 cycles were a sample-barcoded 5' primer and a J-beta primer mix. TCRdb fed the 5' RACE reads into MiXCR, producing one record per CDR3 protein. The sample consists of roughly 800,000 distinct CDR3 sequences, roughly 25% of them appearing once. This same sample was also taken into another study, of T cells of mothers and their children. Per that paper: Mothers yielded over 8 million CDR3 reads, children approximately 2.8 million each.

The clonotype comes from a boy aged 10-17 years in good health. Sequenced input: blood. The chain couples TRBV20-1 to TRBJ2-7, with 10 bases aligning to TRBD1. CDR3 coding DNA: TGCAGTGCTGCCTCGGGACAGGGGATGGACGAGCAGTACTTC. Translating it yields CSAASGQGMDEQYF.